The clone carrying this T cell receptor (beta chain) occurred once. Its antigen is as yet unknown. Sequenced by immunoSEQ multiplex PCR; TCRdb stores in-frame clones only, minus some. Found here are about 17,000 clones, around 83% of them singletons; the top ten hold about 35%. These data are taken from a study of T cells in localized non-small cell lung cancer. Study-wide points: Sequencing covered just one tumor region, so heterogeneity cannot be ruled out. Median detection of top 100 tumor clones in adjacent lung was 55 to 60 clones. Uninvolved adjacent lung showed peak T cell clonality, exceeding tumor.

This CDR3 has 16 amino acids. Between the trimmed V and J ends, which lost 1 base and 0 bases, there was a span of 13 bases. Germline-derived CDR1 and CDR2 are SGHVS and FNYEAQ. The chain links TRBV7-6 to TRBJ2-7; TRBD2 is a possible D gene (7 bases). The receptor was isolated from a male donor aged 60 or over with stage III lung adenocarcinoma. Sequenced material: peripheral blood, taken before any cancer treatment. The CDR3 DNA is TGTGCCAGCAGCTTAGTCGGGGGGCTGGGCTCCTACGAGCAGTACTTC. This translates into CASSLVGGLGSYEQYF.